This entry is about one TCR beta chain. Method: immunoSEQ multiplex PCR; TCRdb's copy keeps in-frame clones and lacks some. Here the sample spans about 2.3 million clones, over 85% being singletons. This entry comes from a study of shared clonotypes between healthy human individuals. The TCR was taken from a young man in good health. Some clones in this sample may be carry-over from other donors' samples. Sequenced material: naive CD4+ T cells from PBMCs. Indicated subset: CD45RA+ positively selected.

CDR3 region: CASSDGGSQTGDEQYF. Written as DNA, the CDR3 is TGCGCCAGCAGTGATGGGGGTTCACAAACGGGGGACGAGCAGTACTTC. The chain links TRBV10-1 to TRBJ2-7; D perhaps matches TRBD2 (6 bases). Trimming pared 3 bases from V and 5 bases from J, leaving 20 bases between. In germline, CDR1 is WNHNN, CDR2 SYGVQD (reference sequence). This CDR3 has 16 amino acids.